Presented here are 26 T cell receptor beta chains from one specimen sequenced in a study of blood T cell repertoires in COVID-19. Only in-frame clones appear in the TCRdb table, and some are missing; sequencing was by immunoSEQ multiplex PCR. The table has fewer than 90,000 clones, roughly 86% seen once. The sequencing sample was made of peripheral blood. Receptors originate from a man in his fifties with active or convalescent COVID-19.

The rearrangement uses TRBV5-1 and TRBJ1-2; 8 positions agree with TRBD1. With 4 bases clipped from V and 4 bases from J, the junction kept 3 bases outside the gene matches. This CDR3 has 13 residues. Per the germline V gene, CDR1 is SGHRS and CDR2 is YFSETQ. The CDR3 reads CASSDRGVYGYTF. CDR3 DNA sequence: TGCGCCAGCAGCGACAGGGGAGTCTATGGCTACACCTTC.

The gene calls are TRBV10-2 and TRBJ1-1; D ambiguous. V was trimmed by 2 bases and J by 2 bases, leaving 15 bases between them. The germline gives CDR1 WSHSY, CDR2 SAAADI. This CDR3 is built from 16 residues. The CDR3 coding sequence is TGCGCCAGCAGTGAGCTCAGAGGGTTAACTAACACTGAAGCTTTCTTT. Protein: CASSELRGLTNTEAFF.

The CDR3 bases are TGTGCCAGCAACTACGGCGTATCCTACAATGAGCAGTTCTTC. Amino acid sequence: CASNYGVSYNEQFF. The V and J genes are TRBV9 and TRBJ2-1; no clear D. Germline CDR1 and CDR2: SGDLS and YYNGEE. CDR3 size: 14 residues. Trimming took 6 bases from V and 1 from J, leaving 11 bases between them. The full variable domain, in which reference TRBV9 and TRBJ2-1 provide the parts outside the CDR3, is DSGVTQTPKHLITATGQRVTLRCSPRSGDLSVYWYQQSLDQGLQFLIQYYNGEERAKGNILERFSAQQFPDLHSELNLSSLELGDSALYFCASNYGVSYNEQFFGPGTRLTVL.

CDR3 protein: CASSVQGQGTGELFF. CDR3 coding DNA: TGTGCCAGCAGCGTACAGGGGCAGGGCACCGGGGAGCTGTTTTTT. The rearrangement joins TRBV7-2 to TRBJ2-2, with 7 bases that match TRBD1. This CDR3 spans 15 amino acids. After removal of 5 bases from V and 4 bases from J, the junction contained 7 bases not matched to a gene. Germline CDR1 reads SGHTA; CDR2 reads FQGNSA.

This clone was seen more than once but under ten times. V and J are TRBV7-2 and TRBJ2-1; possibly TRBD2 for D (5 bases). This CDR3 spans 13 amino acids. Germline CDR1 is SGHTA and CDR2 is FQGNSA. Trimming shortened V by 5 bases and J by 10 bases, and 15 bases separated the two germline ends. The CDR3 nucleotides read TGTGCCAGCAGCCCACCTTTTCGAGGGGAGCAGTTCTTC. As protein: CASSPPFRGEQFF.

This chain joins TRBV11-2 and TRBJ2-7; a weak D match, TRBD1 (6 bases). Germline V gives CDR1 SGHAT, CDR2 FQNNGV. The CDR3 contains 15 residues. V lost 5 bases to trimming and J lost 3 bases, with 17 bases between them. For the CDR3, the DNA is TGTGCCAGCAGCGACGATACAGGGTCCGGCTACGAGCAGTACGTC. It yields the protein CASSDDTGSGYEQYV.

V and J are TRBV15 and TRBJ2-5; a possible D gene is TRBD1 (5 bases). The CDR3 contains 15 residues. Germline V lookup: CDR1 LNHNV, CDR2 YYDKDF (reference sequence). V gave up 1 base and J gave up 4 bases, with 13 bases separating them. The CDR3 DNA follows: TGTGCCACCAGCAGAGCGCGCAGGGTCGGAGAGACCCAGTACTTC. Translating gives CATSRARRVGETQYF.

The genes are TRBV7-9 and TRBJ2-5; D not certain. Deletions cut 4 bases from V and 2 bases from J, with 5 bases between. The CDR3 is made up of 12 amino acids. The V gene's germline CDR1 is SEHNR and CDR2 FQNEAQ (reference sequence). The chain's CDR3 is CASSSIQETQYF. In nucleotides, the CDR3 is TGTGCCAGCAGCTCAATTCAAGAGACCCAGTACTTC.

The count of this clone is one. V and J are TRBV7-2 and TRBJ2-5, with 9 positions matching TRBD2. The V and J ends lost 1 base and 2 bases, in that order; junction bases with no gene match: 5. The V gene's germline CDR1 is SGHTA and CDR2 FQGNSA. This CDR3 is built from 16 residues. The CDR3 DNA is TGTGCCAGCAGCTTAGTCGCTAGCGGGAATCAAGAGACCCAGTACTTC. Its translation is CASSLVASGNQETQYF. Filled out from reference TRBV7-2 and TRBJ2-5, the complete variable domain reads GAGVSQSPSNKVTEKGKDVELRCDPISGHTALYWYRQSLGQGLEFLIYFQGNSAPDKSGLPSDRFSAERTGGSVSTLTIQRTQQEDSAVYLCASSLVASGNQETQYFGPGTRLLVL.

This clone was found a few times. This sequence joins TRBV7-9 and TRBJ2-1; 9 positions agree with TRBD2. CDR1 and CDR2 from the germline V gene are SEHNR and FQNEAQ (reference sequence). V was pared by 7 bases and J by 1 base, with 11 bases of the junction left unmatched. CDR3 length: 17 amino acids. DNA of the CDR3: TGTGCCAGCATCAAATCGCGGGGGGGCGAGTCCTACAATGAGCAGTTCTTC. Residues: CASIKSRGGESYNEQFF.

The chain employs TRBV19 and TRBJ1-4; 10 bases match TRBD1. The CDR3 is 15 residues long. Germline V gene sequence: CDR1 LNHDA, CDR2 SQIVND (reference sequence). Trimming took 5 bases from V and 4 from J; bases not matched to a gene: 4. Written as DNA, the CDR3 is TGTGCCAGTAGTTCTCGGACAGGGGGTAATGAAAAACTGTTTTTT. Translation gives CASSSRTGGNEKLFF. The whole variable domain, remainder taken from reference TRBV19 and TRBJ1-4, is DGGITQSPKYLFRKEGQNVTLSCEQNLNHDAMYWYRQDPGQGLRLIYYSQIVNDFQKGDIAEGYSVSREKKESFPLTVTSAQKNPTAFYLCASSSRTGGNEKLFFGSGTQLSVL.

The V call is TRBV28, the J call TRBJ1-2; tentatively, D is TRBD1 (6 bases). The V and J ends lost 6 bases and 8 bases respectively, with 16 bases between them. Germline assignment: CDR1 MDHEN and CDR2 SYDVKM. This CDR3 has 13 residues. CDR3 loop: CASSPGGPQGYTF. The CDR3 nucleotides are TGTGCCAGCAGCCCGGGGGGGCCCCAGGGCTACACCTTC.

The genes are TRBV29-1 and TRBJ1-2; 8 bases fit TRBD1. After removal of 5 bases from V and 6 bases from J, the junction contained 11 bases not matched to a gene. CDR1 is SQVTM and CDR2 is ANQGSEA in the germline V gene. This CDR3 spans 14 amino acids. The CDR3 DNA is TGCAGCGTTAGGGAACTTTTGGGACAGGATGGCTACACCTTC. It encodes CSVRELLGQDGYTF.

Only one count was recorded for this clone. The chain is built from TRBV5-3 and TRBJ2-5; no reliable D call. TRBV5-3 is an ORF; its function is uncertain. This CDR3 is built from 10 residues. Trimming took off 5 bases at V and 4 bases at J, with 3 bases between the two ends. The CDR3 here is CARRRETQYF. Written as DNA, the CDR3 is TGTGCCAGAAGGCGAGAGACCCAGTACTTC.

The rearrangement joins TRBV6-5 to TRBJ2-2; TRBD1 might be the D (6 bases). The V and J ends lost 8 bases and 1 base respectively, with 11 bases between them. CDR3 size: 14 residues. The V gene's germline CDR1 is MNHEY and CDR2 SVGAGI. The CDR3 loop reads CASYPGQNTGELFF. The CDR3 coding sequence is TGTGCCAGCTACCCGGGACAGAACACCGGGGAGCTGTTTTTT.

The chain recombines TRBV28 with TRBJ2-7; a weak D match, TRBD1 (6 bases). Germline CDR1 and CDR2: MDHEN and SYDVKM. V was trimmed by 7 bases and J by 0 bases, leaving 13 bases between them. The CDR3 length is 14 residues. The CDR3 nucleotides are TGTGCCAGCATAGGGGGTGCTAACTCCTACGAGCAGTACGTC. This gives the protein CASIGGANSYEQYV.

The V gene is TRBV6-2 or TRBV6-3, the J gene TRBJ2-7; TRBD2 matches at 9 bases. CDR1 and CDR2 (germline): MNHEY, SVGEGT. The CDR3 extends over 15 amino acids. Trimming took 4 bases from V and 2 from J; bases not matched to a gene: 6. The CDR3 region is CASSSSAGGAYEQYF. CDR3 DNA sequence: TGTGCCAGCAGTTCCTCGGCGGGGGGGGCCTACGAGCAGTACTTC.

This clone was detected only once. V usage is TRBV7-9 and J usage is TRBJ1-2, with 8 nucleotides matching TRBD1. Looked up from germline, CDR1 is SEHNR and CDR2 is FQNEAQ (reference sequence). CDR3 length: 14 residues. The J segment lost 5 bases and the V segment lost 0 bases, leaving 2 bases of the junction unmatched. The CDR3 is CASSLAGTGYGYTF. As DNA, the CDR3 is TGTGCCAGCAGCTTAGCCGGGACAGGTTATGGCTACACCTTC.

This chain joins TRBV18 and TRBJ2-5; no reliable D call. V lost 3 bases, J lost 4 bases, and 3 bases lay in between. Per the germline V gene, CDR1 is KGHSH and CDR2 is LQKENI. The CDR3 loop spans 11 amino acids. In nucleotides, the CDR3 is TGTGCCAGCTCACCGAGAGAGACCCAGTACTTC. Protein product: CASSPRETQYF.

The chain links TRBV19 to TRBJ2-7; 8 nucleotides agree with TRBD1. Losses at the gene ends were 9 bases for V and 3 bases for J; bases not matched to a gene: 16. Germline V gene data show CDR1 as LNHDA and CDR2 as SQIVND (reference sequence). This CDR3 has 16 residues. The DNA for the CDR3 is TGTGCCAGACACCCGGCTCCGGGACAGGCCTTCTACGAGCAGTACTTC. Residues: CARHPAPGQAFYEQYF.

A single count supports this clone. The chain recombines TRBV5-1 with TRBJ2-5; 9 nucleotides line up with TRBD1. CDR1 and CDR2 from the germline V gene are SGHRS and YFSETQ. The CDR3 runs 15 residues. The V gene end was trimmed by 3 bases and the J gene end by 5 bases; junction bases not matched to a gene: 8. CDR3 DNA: TGCGCCAGCAGCTCGGGACAGGGAGGAGTGGAGACCCAGTACTTC. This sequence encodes CASSSGQGGVETQYF.

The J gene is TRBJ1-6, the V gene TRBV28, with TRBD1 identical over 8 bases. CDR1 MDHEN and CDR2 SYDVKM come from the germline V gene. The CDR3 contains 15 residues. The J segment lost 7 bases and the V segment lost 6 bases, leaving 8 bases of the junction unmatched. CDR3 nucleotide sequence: TGTGCCAGCAGCTCTGGACAGGGAGCAAATTCACCCCTCCACTTT. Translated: CASSSGQGANSPLHF.

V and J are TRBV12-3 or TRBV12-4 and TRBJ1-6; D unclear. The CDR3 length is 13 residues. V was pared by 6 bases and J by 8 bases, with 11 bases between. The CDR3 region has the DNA TGTGCCAGCAGCTCCTATATGGATTCACCCCTCCACTTT. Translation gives CASSSYMDSPLHF.

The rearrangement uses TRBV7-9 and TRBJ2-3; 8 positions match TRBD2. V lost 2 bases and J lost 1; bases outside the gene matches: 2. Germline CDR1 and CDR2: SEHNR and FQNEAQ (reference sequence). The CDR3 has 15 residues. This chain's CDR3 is CASSLILAGTDTQYF. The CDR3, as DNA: TGTGCCAGCAGCTTAATACTAGCGGGCACAGATACGCAGTATTTT.

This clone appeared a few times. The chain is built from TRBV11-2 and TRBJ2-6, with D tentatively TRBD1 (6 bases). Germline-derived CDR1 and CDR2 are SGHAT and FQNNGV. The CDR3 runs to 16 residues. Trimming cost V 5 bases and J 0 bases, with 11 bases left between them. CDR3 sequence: CASSRLQGSGANVLTF. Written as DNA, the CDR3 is TGTGCCAGCAGCCGACTACAGGGCTCTGGGGCCAACGTCCTGACTTTC. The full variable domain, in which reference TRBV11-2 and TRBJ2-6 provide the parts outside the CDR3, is EAGVAQSPRYKIIEKRQSVAFWCNPISGHATLYWYQQILGQGPKLLIQFQNNGVVDDSQLPKDRFSAERLKGVDSTLKIQPAKLEDSAVYLCASSRLQGSGANVLTFGAGSRLTVL.

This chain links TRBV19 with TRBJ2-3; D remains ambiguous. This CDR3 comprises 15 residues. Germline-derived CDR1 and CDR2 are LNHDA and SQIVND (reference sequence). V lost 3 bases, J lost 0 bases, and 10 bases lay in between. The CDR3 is CASSMTLTSTDTQYF. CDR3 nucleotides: TGTGCCAGTAGTATGACATTAACTAGCACAGATACGCAGTATTTT.